This T cell receptor beta chain emerged from a study of T cells expressing NK-cell markers. About the study: The authors derived TCR beta repertoires from sorted CD3+CD56+NKG2C+, CD3+CD56+NKG2C- and CD3+CD56-NKG2C+ T cells. Notes on the study in general: The leading position in the CD3+CD56-NKG2C+ fraction of several donors also went to these clonotypes.

In regard to this clonotype: What it binds is not known.

With UMIs, 5'RACE template switching was used to make TCR beta cDNA. TCRdb reprocessed the 5' RACE reads, with one entry per CDR3 protein and no DNA. This sample's table reports about 30,000 distinct CDR3 sequences. This receptor was obtained from a woman aged 18 to 75 in good health. The sequenced sample was blood T cells: a sorted CD56 or NKG2C T cell subset, CD4+ or CD8+ T cells, or bulk PBMC T cells (not recorded which).

The CDR3: CASSFLGYDEQFF. The rearrangement uses TRBV12-3 or TRBV12-4 and TRBJ2-1. The CDR3 spans 13 residues.